This T cell receptor beta chain was captured by sequencing in a study of blood T cell repertoires in COVID-19. Under the authors' procedure: Estimation of nucleated cell counts relied on the amplification of reference gene primers. Produced via immunoSEQ multiplex PCR; TCRdb's table is partial and in-frame only. V, J and clone size are taken as reported in that table, and D and trimming were inferred from the DNA itself. The repertoire holds 150,000 to 200,000 clones, with around 90% as singletons. The sequenced sample was peripheral blood. This clonotype was obtained from a human donor in a cohort sampled during active COVID-19.

CDR3 DNA: TGCGCCAGCAGTGGGCAACACATGAACACTGAAGCTTTCTTT. It yields the protein CASSGQHMNTEAFF. The J gene is TRBJ1-1, the V gene TRBV10-2; no reliable D call. The V and J ends lost 4 bases and 0 bases respectively, with 9 bases between them. The CDR3 has 14 residues. From germline, CDR1 is WSHSY and CDR2 SAAADI.